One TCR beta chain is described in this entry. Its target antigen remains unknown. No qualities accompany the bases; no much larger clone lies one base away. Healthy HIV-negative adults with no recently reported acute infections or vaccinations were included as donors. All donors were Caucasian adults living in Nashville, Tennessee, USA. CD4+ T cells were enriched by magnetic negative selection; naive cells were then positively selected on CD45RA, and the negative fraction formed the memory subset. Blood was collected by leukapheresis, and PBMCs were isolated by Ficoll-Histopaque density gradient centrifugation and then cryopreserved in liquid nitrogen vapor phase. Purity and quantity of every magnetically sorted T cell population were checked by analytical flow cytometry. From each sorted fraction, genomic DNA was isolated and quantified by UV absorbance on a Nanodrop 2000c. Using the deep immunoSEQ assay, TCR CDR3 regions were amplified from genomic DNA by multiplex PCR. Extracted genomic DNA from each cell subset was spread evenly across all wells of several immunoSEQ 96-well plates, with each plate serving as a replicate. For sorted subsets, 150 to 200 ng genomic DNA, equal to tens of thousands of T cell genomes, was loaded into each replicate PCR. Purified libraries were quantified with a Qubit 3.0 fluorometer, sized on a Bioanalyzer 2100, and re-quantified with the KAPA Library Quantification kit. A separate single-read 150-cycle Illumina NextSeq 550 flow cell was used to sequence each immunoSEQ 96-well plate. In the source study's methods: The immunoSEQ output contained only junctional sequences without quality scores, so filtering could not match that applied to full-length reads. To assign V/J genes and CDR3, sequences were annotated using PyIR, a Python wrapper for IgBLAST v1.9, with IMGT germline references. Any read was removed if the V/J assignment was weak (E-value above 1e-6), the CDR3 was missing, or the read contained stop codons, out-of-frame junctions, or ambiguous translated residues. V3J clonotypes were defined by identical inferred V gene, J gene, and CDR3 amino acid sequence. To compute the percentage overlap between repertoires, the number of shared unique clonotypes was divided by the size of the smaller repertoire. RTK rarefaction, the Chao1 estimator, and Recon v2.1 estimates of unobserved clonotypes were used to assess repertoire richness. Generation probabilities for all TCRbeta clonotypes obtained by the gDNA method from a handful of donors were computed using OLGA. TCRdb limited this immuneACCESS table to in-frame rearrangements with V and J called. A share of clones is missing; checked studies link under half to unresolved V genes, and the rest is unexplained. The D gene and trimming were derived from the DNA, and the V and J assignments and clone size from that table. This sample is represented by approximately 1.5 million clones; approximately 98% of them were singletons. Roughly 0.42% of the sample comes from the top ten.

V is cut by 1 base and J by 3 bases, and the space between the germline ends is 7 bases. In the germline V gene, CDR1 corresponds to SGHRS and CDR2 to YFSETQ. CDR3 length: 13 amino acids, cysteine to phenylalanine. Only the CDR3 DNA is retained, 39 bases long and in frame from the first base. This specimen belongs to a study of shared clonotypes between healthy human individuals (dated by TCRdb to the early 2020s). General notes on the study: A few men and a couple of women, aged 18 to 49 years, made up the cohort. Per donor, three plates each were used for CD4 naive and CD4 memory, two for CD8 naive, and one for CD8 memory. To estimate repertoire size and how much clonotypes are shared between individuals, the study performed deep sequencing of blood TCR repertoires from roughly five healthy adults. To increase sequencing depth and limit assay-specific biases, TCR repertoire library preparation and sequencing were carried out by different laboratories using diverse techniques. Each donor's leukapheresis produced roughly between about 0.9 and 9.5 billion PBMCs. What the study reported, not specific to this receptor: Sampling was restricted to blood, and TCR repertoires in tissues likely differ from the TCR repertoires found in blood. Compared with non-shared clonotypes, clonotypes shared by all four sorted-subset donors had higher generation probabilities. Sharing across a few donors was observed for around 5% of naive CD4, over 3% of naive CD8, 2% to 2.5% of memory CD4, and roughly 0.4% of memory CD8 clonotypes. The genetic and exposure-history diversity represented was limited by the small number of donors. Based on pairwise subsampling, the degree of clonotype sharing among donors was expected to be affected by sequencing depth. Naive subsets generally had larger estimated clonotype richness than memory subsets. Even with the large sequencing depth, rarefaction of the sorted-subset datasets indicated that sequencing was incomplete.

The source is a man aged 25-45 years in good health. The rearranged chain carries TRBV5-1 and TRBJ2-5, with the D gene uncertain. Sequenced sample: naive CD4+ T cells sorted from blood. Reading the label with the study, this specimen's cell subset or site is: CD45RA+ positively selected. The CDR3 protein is CASSLNQKETQYF. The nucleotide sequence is TGCGCCAGCAGCTTGAACCAGAAAGAGACCCAGTACTTC.